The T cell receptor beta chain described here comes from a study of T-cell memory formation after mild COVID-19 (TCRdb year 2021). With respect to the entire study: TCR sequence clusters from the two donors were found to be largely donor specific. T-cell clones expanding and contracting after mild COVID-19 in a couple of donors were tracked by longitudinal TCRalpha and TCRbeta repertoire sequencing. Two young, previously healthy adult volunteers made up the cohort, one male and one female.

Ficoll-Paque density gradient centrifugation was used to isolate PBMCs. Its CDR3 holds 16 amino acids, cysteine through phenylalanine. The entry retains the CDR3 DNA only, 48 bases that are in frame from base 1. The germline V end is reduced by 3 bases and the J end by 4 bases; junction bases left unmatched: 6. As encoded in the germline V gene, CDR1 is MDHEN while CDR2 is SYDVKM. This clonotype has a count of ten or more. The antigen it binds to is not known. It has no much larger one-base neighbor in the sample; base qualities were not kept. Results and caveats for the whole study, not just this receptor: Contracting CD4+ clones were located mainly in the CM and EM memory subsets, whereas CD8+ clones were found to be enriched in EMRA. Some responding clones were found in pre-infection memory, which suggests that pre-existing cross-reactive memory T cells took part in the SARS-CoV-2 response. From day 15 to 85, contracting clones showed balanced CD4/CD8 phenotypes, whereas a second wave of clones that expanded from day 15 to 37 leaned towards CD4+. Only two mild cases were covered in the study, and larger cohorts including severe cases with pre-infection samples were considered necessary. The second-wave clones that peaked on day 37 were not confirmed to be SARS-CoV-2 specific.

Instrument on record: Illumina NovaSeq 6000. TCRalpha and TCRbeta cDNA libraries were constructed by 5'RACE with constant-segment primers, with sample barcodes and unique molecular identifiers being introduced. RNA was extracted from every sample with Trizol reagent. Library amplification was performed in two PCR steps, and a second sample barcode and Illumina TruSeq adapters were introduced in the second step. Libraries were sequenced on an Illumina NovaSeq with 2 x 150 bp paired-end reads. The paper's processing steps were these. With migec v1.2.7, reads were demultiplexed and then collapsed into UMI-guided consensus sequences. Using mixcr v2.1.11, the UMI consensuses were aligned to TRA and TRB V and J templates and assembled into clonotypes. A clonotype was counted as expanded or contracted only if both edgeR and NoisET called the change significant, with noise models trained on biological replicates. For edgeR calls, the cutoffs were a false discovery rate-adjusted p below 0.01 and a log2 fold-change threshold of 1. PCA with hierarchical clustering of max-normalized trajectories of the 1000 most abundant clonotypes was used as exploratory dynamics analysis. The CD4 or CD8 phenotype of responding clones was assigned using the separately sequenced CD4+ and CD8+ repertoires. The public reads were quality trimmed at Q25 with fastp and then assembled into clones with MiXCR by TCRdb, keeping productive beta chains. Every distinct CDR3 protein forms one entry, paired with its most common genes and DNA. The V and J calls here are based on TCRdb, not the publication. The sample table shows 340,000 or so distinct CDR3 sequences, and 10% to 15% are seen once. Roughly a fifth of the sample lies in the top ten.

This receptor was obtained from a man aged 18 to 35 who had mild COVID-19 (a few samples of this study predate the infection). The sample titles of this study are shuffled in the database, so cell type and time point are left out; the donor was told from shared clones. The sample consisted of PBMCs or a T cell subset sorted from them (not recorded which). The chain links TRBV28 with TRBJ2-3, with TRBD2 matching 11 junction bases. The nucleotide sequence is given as TGTGCCAGCAGTTTGGATAGCGGGGGGGCCCCAGATACGCAGTATTTT. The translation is CASSLDSGGAPDTQYF. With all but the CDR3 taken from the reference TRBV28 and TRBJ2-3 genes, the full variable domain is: DVKVTQSSRYLVKRTGEKVFLECVQDMDHENMFWYRQDPGLGLRLIYFSYDVKMKEKGDIPEGYSVSREKKERFSLILESASTNQTSMYLCASSLDSGGAPDTQYFGPGTRLTVL.